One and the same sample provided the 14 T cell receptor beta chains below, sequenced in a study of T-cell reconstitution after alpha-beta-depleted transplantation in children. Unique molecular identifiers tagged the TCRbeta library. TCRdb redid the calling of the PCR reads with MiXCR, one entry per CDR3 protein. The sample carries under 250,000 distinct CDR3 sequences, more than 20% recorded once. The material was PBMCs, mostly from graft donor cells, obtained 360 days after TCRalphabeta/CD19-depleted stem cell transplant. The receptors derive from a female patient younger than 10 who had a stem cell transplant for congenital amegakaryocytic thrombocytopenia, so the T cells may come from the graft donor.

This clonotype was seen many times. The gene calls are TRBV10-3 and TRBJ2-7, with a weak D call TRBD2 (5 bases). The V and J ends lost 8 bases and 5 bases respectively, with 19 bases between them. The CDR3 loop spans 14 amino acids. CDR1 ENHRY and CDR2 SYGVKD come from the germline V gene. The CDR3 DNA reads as TGTGCCATCCGAAACAACGCAGGAGGCCACGAGCAGTACTTC. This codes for CAIRNNAGGHEQYF.

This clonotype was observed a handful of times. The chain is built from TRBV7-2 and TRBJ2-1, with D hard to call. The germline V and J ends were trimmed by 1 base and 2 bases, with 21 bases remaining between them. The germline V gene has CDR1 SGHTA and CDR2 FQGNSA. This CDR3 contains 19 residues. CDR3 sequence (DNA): TGTGCCAGCAGCTTAGGGCGTAATAGCCCCCCACAGACCTACAATGAGCAGTTCTTC. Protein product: CASSLGRNSPPQTYNEQFF. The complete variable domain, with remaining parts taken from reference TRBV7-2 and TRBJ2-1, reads GAGVSQSPSNKVTEKGKDVELRCDPISGHTALYWYRQSLGQGLEFLIYFQGNSAPDKSGLPSDRFSAERTGGSVSTLTIQRTQQEDSAVYLCASSLGRNSPPQTYNEQFFGPGTRLTVL.

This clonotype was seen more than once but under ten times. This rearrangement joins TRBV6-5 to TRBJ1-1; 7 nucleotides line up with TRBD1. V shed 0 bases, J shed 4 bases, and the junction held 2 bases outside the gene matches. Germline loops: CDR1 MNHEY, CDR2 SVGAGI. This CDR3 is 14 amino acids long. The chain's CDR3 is CASSYSRQGTEAFF. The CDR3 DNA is TGTGCCAGCAGTTACTCCCGACAGGGCACTGAAGCTTTCTTT.

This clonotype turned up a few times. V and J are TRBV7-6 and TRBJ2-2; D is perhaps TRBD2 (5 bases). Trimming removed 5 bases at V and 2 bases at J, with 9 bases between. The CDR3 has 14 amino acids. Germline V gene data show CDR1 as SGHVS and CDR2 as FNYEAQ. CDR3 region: CASSNPSNTGELFF. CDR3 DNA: TGTGCCAGCAGCAATCCTAGCAACACCGGGGAGCTGTTTTTT.

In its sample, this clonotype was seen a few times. CDR3 region: CASRESGRGHEQYF. Here the CDR3 DNA reads TGTGCCAGCAGGGAGTCGGGTAGAGGGCACGAGCAGTACTTC. The J gene is TRBJ2-7, the V gene TRBV6-1; D perhaps matches TRBD2 (5 bases). V lost 6 bases, J lost 5 bases, and 17 bases lay in between. Germline V CDR1 and CDR2: MNHNS, SASEGT. This CDR3 contains 14 residues.

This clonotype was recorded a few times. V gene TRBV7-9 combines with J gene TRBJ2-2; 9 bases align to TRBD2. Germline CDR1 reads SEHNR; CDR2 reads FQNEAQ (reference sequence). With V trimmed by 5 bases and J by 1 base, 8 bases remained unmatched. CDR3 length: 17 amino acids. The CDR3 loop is CASSPPGLALNTGELFF. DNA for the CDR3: TGTGCCAGCAGCCCACCAGGACTAGCGTTGAACACCGGGGAGCTGTTTTTT.

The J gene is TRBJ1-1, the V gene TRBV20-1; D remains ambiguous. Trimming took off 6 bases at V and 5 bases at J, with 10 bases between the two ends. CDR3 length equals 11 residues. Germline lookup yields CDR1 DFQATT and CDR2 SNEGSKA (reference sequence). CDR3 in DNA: TGCAGTGCCCGACGGAAAACTGAAGCTTTCTTT. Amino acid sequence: CSARRKTEAFF.

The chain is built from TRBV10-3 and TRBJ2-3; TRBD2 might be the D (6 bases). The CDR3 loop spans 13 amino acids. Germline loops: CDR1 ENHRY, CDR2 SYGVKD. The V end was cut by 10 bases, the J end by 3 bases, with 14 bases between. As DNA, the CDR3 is TGTGCCACCAAGCCGGGAGCGACAGATACGCAGTATTTT. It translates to CATKPGATDTQYF.

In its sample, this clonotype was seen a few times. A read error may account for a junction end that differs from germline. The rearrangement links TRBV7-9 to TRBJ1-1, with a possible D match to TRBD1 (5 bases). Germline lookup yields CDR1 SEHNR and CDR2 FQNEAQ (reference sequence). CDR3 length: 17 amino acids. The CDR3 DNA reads TGTGCCAGCAGCCCACTCTTTGGGTCAGTGATGGACACCGAAGCTTTCTTT. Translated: CASSPLFGSVMDTEAFF.

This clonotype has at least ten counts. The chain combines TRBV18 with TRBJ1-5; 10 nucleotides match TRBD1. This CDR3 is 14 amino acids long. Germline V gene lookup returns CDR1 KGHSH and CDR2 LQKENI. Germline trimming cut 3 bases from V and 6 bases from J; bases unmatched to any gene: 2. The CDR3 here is CASSPRQGAQPQHF. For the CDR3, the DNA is TGTGCCAGCTCACCCCGACAGGGGGCTCAGCCCCAGCATTTT. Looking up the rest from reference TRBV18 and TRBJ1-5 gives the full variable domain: NAGVMQNPRHLVRRRGQEARLRCSPMKGHSHVYWYRQLPEEGLKFMVYLQKENIIDESGMPKERFSAEFPKEGPSILRIQQVVRGDSAAYFCASSPRQGAQPQHFGDGTRLSIL.

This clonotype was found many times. The CDR3 protein is CASSFERGREQYF. Written as DNA, the CDR3 is TGCGCCAGCAGCTTTGAGAGGGGGAGAGAGCAGTACTTC. The chain couples TRBV5-1 to TRBJ2-7; perhaps TRBD1 as D (6 bases). The V end lost 2 bases, the J end lost 7 bases, and 13 bases lay between the germline ends. Germline CDR1 SGHRS, CDR2 YFSETQ. The CDR3 is 13 residues long.

The CDR3 sequence: CASSQKTGHSGPLHF. The CDR3 coding sequence is TGCGCCAGCAGCCAAAAAACAGGGCACTCCGGCCCCCTCCACTTT. This chain uses TRBV4-1 with TRBJ1-6, with D tentatively TRBD1 (6 bases). Germline V gene data show CDR1 as MGHRA and CDR2 as YSYEKL. The V and J ends lost 2 bases and 13 bases respectively, with 18 bases between them. This CDR3 region has 15 residues.

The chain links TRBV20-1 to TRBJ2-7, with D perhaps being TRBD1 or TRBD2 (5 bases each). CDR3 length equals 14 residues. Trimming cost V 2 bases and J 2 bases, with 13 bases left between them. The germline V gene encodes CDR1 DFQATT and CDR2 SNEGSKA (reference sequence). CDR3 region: CSARNGAQTYEQYF. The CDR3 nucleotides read TGCAGTGCTAGAAACGGGGCACAAACCTACGAGCAGTACTTC.

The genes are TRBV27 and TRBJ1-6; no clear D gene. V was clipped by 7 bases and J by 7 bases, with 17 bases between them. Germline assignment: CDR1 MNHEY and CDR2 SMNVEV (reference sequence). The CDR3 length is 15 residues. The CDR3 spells CASITWRQTNSPLHF. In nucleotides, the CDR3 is TGTGCCAGCATAACTTGGCGTCAGACAAATTCACCCCTCCACTTT.